Listed here is a single TCR beta chain. Its specificity is unknown. CDR1 is WSHSY and CDR2 is SAAADI in the germline V gene. The CDR3 sequence is 15 residues long. Trimming cost V 2 bases and J 7 bases, with 17 bases left between them. This record comes from a study of shared clonotypes between healthy human individuals. Regarding the study as a whole: Clonotypes shared by all four sorted-subset donors had higher generation probabilities than non-shared clonotypes.

Here immunoSEQ multiplex PCR was the method, and the copy in TCRdb shows in-frame clones only, minus some. The sample records around 1.9 million clones, roughly 95% being singletons. CD45RO-negative, CCR7-positively selected cells formed the naive CD8 fraction, excluding terminally differentiated effector memory CD45RA+ cells. This receptor was taken from a man between 18 and 29 years old in good health. Some clones in this sample may be carry-over from other donors' samples. V usage is TRBV10-2 and J usage is TRBJ1-1, with D perhaps matching TRBD1 (6 bases). The sequenced sample was naive CD8+ T cells from PBMCs. The CDR3 protein is CASSEGRGSADEAFF. The CDR3 region has the DNA TGCGCCAGCAGTGAGGGGAGGGGGTCGGCCGATGAAGCTTTCTTT.